This passage covers 29 T cell receptor beta chains from one sample sequenced in a study of blood T cell repertoires in COVID-19. Here immunoSEQ multiplex PCR was the method, and the copy in TCRdb shows in-frame clones only, minus some. This table holds approximately 210,000 clones, approximately 91% found once. Material: peripheral blood. The receptors originated from a woman aged 40 to 50 with acute or convalescent COVID-19.

The chain links TRBV9 to TRBJ2-1, with D unclear. V was trimmed by 5 bases and J by 8 bases, leaving 14 bases between them. CDR1 and CDR2 (germline): SGDLS, YYNGEE. The CDR3 spans 13 residues. CDR3 sequence reads: CASSSVARHEQFF. The CDR3 region has the DNA TGTGCCAGCAGTAGTGTAGCCCGTCATGAGCAGTTCTTC.

This chain links TRBV7-9 with TRBJ2-3, with D hard to call. V was shortened by 1 base and J by 0 bases, with 14 bases between the two germline ends. The germline V gene encodes CDR1 SEHNR and CDR2 FQNEAQ (reference sequence). The CDR3 is 17 residues long. This CDR3 reads CASSLGRRFASTDTQYF. As DNA, the CDR3 is TGTGCCAGCAGCTTAGGTAGGCGGTTCGCTAGCACAGATACGCAGTATTTT.

The chain links TRBV6-4 to TRBJ1-3, with 12 positions matching TRBD1. The V gene's germline CDR1 is MRHNA and CDR2 SNTAGT. CDR3 length equals 17 residues. V was clipped by 10 bases and J by 2 bases; unmatched bases: 12. DNA for the CDR3: TGTGCCAACCGGGACAGGGGGCTTTCAGTCCCTGGAAACACCATATATTTT. Amino acid sequence: CANRDRGLSVPGNTIYF.

This clone was picked up one time. The chain combines TRBV10-2 with TRBJ2-7; D is uncertain. This CDR3 has 13 amino acids. The germline V gene has CDR1 WSHSY and CDR2 SAAADI. V was trimmed by 3 bases and J by 3 bases, leaving 9 bases between them. The CDR3 spells CASSDDNSYEQYV. In nucleotides, the CDR3 is TGCGCCAGCAGTGACGATAATAGCTACGAGCAGTACGTC.

V usage is TRBV19 and J usage is TRBJ1-1; 9 bases are a match to TRBD1. After removal of 10 bases from V and 7 bases from J, the junction contained 7 bases not matched to a gene. This CDR3 is 12 amino acids long. CDR1 LNHDA and CDR2 SQIVND come from the germline V gene (reference sequence). CDR3 DNA: TGTGCCACCTTAAGACAGGGGGTTGAAGCTTTCTTT. This encodes CATLRQGVEAFF.

V is TRBV20-1 and J is TRBJ2-4; possible D gene TRBD2, 6 bases. This CDR3 is built from 16 residues. V lost 3 bases to trimming and J lost 0 bases, with 15 bases between them. From germline, CDR1 is DFQATT and CDR2 SNEGSKA (reference sequence). Written as DNA, the CDR3 is TGCAGTGCTAGTTTAAAGGAGGGATTAGCCAAAAACATTCAGTACTTC. It yields the protein CSASLKEGLAKNIQYF.

J is TRBJ2-7 and V is TRBV18; D remains unclear. V was pared by 3 bases and J by 3 bases, with 12 bases between. The CDR3 contains 14 residues. CDR1 is KGHSH and CDR2 is LQKENI in the germline V gene. The CDR3 DNA sequence: TGTGCCAGCTCACCTCCCCTTCGACACTACGAGCAGTACGTC. Its protein is CASSPPLRHYEQYV.

The gene calls are TRBV4-1 and TRBJ2-5; 11 nucleotides match TRBD2. V was pared by 5 bases and J by 5 bases, with 10 bases of the junction left unmatched. Germline V gene data show CDR1 as MGHRA and CDR2 as YSYEKL. This CDR3 is built from 16 residues. CDR3 residues: CASSYHPSGGMETQYF. CDR3 in DNA: TGCGCCAGCAGCTACCACCCTAGCGGGGGGATGGAGACCCAGTACTTC.

This clone was seen once. The genes are TRBV19 and TRBJ1-2; unclear D gene. The CDR3 has 14 residues. Germline V gene lookup returns CDR1 LNHDA and CDR2 SQIVND (reference sequence). Trimming removed 6 bases from V and 2 bases from J, with 13 bases in between. The CDR3 nucleotides read TGTGCCAGTAGACCCGCCCCCGCGAACTATGGCTACACCTTC. The encoded protein is CASRPAPANYGYTF.

A single count supports this clone. This chain connects TRBV10-2 to TRBJ1-4; D is ambiguous. Germline lookup yields CDR1 WSHSY and CDR2 SAAADI. V was shortened by 4 bases and J by 7 bases, with 10 bases between the two germline ends. CDR3 length: 13 amino acids. CDR3 DNA: TGCGCCAGCAGTGGAGGGATAAGTGAAAAACTGTTTTTT. It is translated as CASSGGISEKLFF.

This sequence joins TRBV3-1 (or the pseudogene TRBV3-2) and TRBJ2-2; a weak D match, TRBD2 (6 bases). Between the trimmed V and J ends, which lost 3 bases and 1 base, there was a span of 9 bases. The CDR3 consists of 15 residues. CDR1 LGHDT and CDR2 YNNKEL come from the germline V gene (reference sequence). The CDR3 reads CASSHLALNTGELFF. The DNA of the CDR3 is TGTGCCAGCAGCCACCTAGCGTTGAACACCGGGGAGCTGTTTTTT.

The chain links TRBV5-1 to TRBJ1-1, with D perhaps TRBD1 (5 bases). The germline V and J ends were trimmed by 4 bases and 7 bases, with 23 bases remaining between them. The CDR3 is 16 amino acids. From germline, CDR1 is SGHRS and CDR2 YFSETQ. The CDR3 protein is CASSLGDGAFPYEAFF. The CDR3 bases are TGCGCCAGCAGCCTGGGCGATGGGGCTTTCCCATATGAAGCTTTCTTT.

The V gene is TRBV3-1 (or the pseudogene TRBV3-2), the J gene TRBJ2-3; 10 nucleotides align to TRBD2. This CDR3 comprises 17 residues. The germline gives CDR1 LGHDT, CDR2 YNNKEL (reference sequence). Losses at the gene ends were 3 bases for V and 5 bases for J; bases not matched to a gene: 11. The chain's CDR3 is CASSHLTGTSVIDTQYF. CDR3 DNA sequence: TGTGCCAGCAGCCATCTAACCGGGACTAGCGTAATAGATACGCAGTATTTT.

This clone was counted once. This chain links TRBV6-5 with TRBJ2-5; TRBD1 might be the D (5 bases). From germline, CDR1 is MNHEY and CDR2 SVGAGI. V shed 7 bases and J shed 5 bases, with 8 bases lying between them. The CDR3 loop spans 11 amino acids. The chain's CDR3 is CASTSGETQYF. CDR3 nucleotides: TGTGCCAGCACCTCAGGGGAGACCCAGTACTTC.

The sample holds many counts of this clone. The chain links TRBV19 to TRBJ1-1; 8 nucleotides align to TRBD1. CDR3 length: 15 residues. Per germline, CDR1 LNHDA and CDR2 SQIVND (reference sequence). The ends lost 0 bases at V and 7 bases at J; junction bases unmatched: 7. This CDR3 is CASSIDGRGRIEAFF. DNA for the CDR3: TGTGCCAGTAGTATAGATGGCAGGGGGCGCATTGAAGCTTTCTTT.

The chain uses TRBV5-1 and TRBJ2-3, with 9 bases aligning to TRBD2. The ends lost 0 bases at V and 9 bases at J; junction bases unmatched: 11. CDR1 is SGHRS and CDR2 is YFSETQ in the germline V gene. The CDR3 contains 16 residues. CDR3 protein: CASSLAVAGAQMTQYF. The DNA of the CDR3 is TGCGCCAGCAGCTTGGCTGTAGCGGGGGCCCAGATGACGCAGTATTTT.

Comment on this clone: Other DNA sequences of this sample code for an identical CDR3. This chain joins TRBV12-5 and TRBJ2-2, with D perhaps TRBD1 (6 bases). The CDR3 spans 15 residues. The V end was cut by 1 base, the J end by 0 bases, with 6 bases between. Germline V CDR1 and CDR2: LGHNT, FRNRAP. DNA of the CDR3: TGTGCTAGTGGTTTGGGGACAGCGAACACCGGGGAGCTGTTTTTT. Its translation: CASGLGTANTGELFF.

The chain is built from TRBV2 and TRBJ2-5; 7 bases match TRBD1. This CDR3 has 13 amino acids. With V trimmed by 7 bases and J by 3 bases, 5 bases remained unmatched. CDR1 is SNHLY and CDR2 is FYNNEI in the germline V gene. The CDR3 DNA sequence: TGTGCCAGCACCGCCGGGACAGAAGAGACCCAGTACTTC. Amino acids: CASTAGTEETQYF. Full variable domain (outside the CDR3, taken from reference TRBV2 and TRBJ2-5): EPEVTQTPSHQVTQMGQEVILRCVPISNHLYFYWYRQILGQKVEFLVSFYNNEISEKSEIFDDQFSVERPDGSNFTLKIRSTKLEDSAMYFCASTAGTEETQYFGPGTRLLVL.

The chain links TRBV5-4 to TRBJ2-3; weak D call: TRBD2 (6 bases). This CDR3 comprises 14 residues. The ends were cut back, 0 bases at V and 13 bases at J, with 18 bases in the middle. CDR1 is SGHNT, CDR2 YYREEE, per germline (reference sequence). CDR3: CASSLVRGNDYEYF. The CDR3 coding sequence is TGTGCCAGCAGCTTGGTTCGGGGGAATGACTATGAGTATTTT.

The chain joins TRBV7-2 to TRBJ2-5; TRBD2 matches 10 bases. Germline lookup yields CDR1 SGHTA and CDR2 FQGNSA. The CDR3 contains 16 residues. V lost 6 bases and J lost 1; bases outside the gene matches: 8. CDR3 coding DNA: TGTGCCAGCAGTCGAAGAGCGGGGGGGACCCAAGAGACCCAGTACTTC. Protein product: CASSRRAGGTQETQYF.

This chain joins TRBV11-2 and TRBJ2-7; D is unclear. The CDR3 is made up of 14 amino acids. V shed 5 bases and J shed 2 bases, with 13 bases lying between them. The germline CDR1 and CDR2 sequences are SGHAT and FQNNGV. CDR3 DNA sequence: TGTGCCAGCAGCCCCCGAAGAGCTACCTACGAGCAGTACGTC. Residues: CASSPRRATYEQYV.

The chain is built from TRBV27 and TRBJ2-3, with 8 bases aligning to TRBD2. This CDR3 spans 14 amino acids. The J segment lost 5 bases and the V segment lost 4 bases, leaving 5 bases of the junction unmatched. CDR1 and CDR2 (germline): MNHEY, SMNVEV (reference sequence). The CDR3 nucleotides are TGTGCCAGCAGTTCGGGGGGGGCGGAAGATACGCAGTATTTT. Translated: CASSSGGAEDTQYF.

The gene calls are TRBV7-9 and TRBJ1-6, with a weak D call TRBD1 (5 bases). Looked up from germline, CDR1 is SEHNR and CDR2 is FQNEAQ (reference sequence). The CDR3 extends over 13 amino acids. Trimming left V 1 base short and J 10 bases short, with 8 bases between. For the CDR3, the DNA is TGTGCCAGCAGCTTAGGGAGGGACTCACCCCTCCACTTT. It codes for CASSLGRDSPLHF.

This clone came up once. The chain links TRBV5-4 to TRBJ2-5, with 9 nucleotides matching TRBD1. J lost 5 bases, V lost 5 bases, and 10 bases had no gene match. Per germline, CDR1 SGHNT and CDR2 YYREEE (reference sequence). The CDR3 contains 15 residues. The CDR3 DNA reads TGTGCCAGCAGACGAACAGGGGGCCTAGAGGAGACCCAGTACTTC. Amino acids: CASRRTGGLEETQYF. Supplemented by reference TRBV5-4 and TRBJ2-5, the full variable domain reads ETGVTQSPTHLIKTRGQQVTLRCSSQSGHNTVSWYQQALGQGPQFIFQYYREEENGRGNFPPRFSGLQFPNYSSELNVNALELDDSALYLCASRRTGGLEETQYFGPGTRLLVL.

The chain has TRBV15 and TRBJ1-2, with 11 bases matching TRBD1. The germline gives CDR1 LNHNV, CDR2 YYDKDF (reference sequence). V shed 0 bases and J 8 bases; nucleotides not matched to a gene: 5. The CDR3 runs to 15 residues. For the CDR3, the DNA is TGTGCCACCAGCAGAGAGGACAGGGGGCGTCACGGCTACACCTTC. Encoded protein: CATSREDRGRHGYTF. The entire variable domain, with the rest obtained from reference TRBV15 and TRBJ1-2, is as follows: DAMVIQNPRYQVTQFGKPVTLSCSQTLNHNVMYWYQQKSSQAPKLLFHYYDKDFNNEADTPDNFQSRRPNTSFCFLDIRSPGLGDTAMYLCATSREDRGRHGYTFGSGTRLTVV.

This clone was recorded once. The rearrangement uses TRBV30 and TRBJ1-5, with unresolved D. V was pared by 5 bases and J by 4 bases, with 12 bases between. CDR1 and CDR2 (germline): GTSNPN, SVGIG (reference sequence). The CDR3 is 13 residues long. The CDR3, as DNA: TGTGCCTGGGCTACGGGGTTGAATCAGCCCCAGCATTTT. This translates into CAWATGLNQPQHF.

This clone was seen just once. The chain carries TRBV5-4 and TRBJ1-2; 9 positions agree with TRBD1. Losses at the gene ends were 1 base for V and 7 bases for J; bases not matched to a gene: 11. The CDR3 is 16 amino acids. Germline assignment: CDR1 SGHNT and CDR2 YYREEE (reference sequence). As DNA, the CDR3 is TGTGCCAGCAGCTTGAACCCACAGGGGGCCTTGAGTGGCTACACCTTC. Protein product: CASSLNPQGALSGYTF.

The gene calls are TRBV29-1 and TRBJ1-2; tentative D call: TRBD1 (5 bases). Trimming cost V 6 bases and J 4 bases, with 15 bases left between them. The germline V gene encodes CDR1 SQVTM and CDR2 ANQGSEA. The CDR3 has 13 amino acids. The DNA of the CDR3 is TGCAGCGTGCGAGACAGTGGGATCTATGGCTACACCTTC. The encoded protein is CSVRDSGIYGYTF.

This clone was recorded only once. The chain carries TRBV6-5 and TRBJ2-2; D is possibly TRBD2 (5 bases). With 4 bases removed from V and 0 bases from J, the gap between germline ends came to 9 bases. The CDR3 is 15 residues long. The germline V gene has CDR1 MNHEY and CDR2 SVGAGI. The CDR3 protein is CASSFEGPNTGELFF. In DNA, the CDR3 is TGTGCCAGCAGTTTTGAGGGCCCGAACACCGGGGAGCTGTTTTTT.